This paragraph reports one TCR beta chain. The data originate from a study of cytomegalovirus exposure and HLA in healthy donors. The PCR had 60 Vbeta and 13 Jbeta primers. In the original workflow: The authors later counted approximately 80 million unique TCR beta chains, some 9.9 million of them shared. Sequencing used immunoSEQ multiplex PCR; TCRdb keeps in-frame clones, though not all of them. The V and J calls and clone size are taken from that table; D and trimming were inferred from the DNA. The sample shows 90,000 to 120,000 clones, and 0.45% to 0.6% sits with its ten largest clones. Sequenced material: PBMCs. This TCR was sampled from a man aged 50-59 years in good health and CMV-seronegative.

CDR3 sequence: CAISEGGTGAFGQFF. CDR3 sequence (DNA): TGTGCCATCAGTGAAGGGGGGACAGGGGCTTTCGGGCAGTTCTTC. V usage is TRBV10-3 and J usage is TRBJ2-1; 10 bases line up with TRBD1. Germline trimming cut 3 bases from V and 12 bases from J; bases unmatched to any gene: 11. Germline CDR1 reads ENHRY; CDR2 reads SYGVKD. The length of the CDR3 is 15 residues.